Below are 17 T cell receptor beta chains sequenced from a single sample in a study of glioma-infiltrating T cells. Using RNA template, CDR3s of TCR alpha and beta were amplified with iRepertoire arm-PCR. TCRdb redid the calling of the multiplex PCR reads with MiXCR, one entry per CDR3 protein. The table shows approximately 88,000 distinct CDR3 sequences, with 20% to 25% occurring only once. Sequencing input: glioma tissue, nonneoplastic brain tissue, or PBMCs (not recorded which). The receptors here all came from a human donor with low-grade glioma or glioblastoma, undergoing nonglioma brain surgery, or in good health (not recorded which).

The V gene is TRBV12-3 or TRBV12-4, the J gene TRBJ2-4, with D unclear. This CDR3 is built from 14 residues. Trimming pared 6 bases from V and 3 bases from J, leaving 12 bases between. CDR3: CASSPSRGKNIQYF. In nucleotides, the CDR3 is TGTGCCAGCAGCCCCAGCAGAGGCAAAAACATTCAGTACTTC.

The table lists this clonotype with many counts. The chain has TRBV27 and TRBJ2-7; 9 nucleotides align to TRBD1. Germline CDR1 MNHEY, CDR2 SMNVEV (reference sequence). This CDR3 has 14 residues. V was pared by 2 bases and J by 3 bases, with 2 bases of the junction left unmatched. This CDR3 reads CASSLMGQGYEQYF. The CDR3 nucleotides are TGTGCCAGCAGTTTAATGGGACAGGGCTACGAGCAGTACTTC.

This clonotype showed up many times. The V gene is TRBV11-3, the J gene TRBJ1-1, with TRBD1 matching 8 bases. The CDR3 consists of 14 residues. Germline CDR1 and CDR2: SGHNT and YENEEA. The J segment lost 1 base and the V segment lost 5 bases, leaving 3 bases of the junction unmatched. The CDR3 loop is CASSQGQGNTEAFF. CDR3 sequence (DNA): TGTGCCAGCAGCCAAGGACAGGGGAACACTGAAGCTTTCTTT.

The table lists this clonotype with many counts. The chain links TRBV24-1 to TRBJ1-5; D may be TRBD1 (6 bases). Germline V gives CDR1 KGHDR, CDR2 SFDVKD. The ends were cut back, 3 bases at V and 0 bases at J, with 14 bases in the middle. The CDR3 totals 17 residues. CDR3 in amino acids: CATSDKGGYNSNQPQHF. Here the CDR3 DNA reads TGTGCCACCAGTGATAAGGGGGGGTACAATAGCAATCAGCCCCAGCATTTT.

This clonotype was observed many times. The rearrangement uses TRBV6-1 and TRBJ2-7; no definite D call. CDR3 length equals 13 residues. Between the trimmed V and J ends, which lost 6 bases and 3 bases, there was a span of 12 bases. Germline V gives CDR1 MNHNS, CDR2 SASEGT. This CDR3 reads CASRPEKYYEQYF. In DNA form, the CDR3 reads TGTGCCAGCAGGCCAGAGAAGTACTACGAGCAGTACTTC.

This chain uses TRBV10-3 with TRBJ1-1, with D uncertain. V dropped 2 bases and J dropped 5 bases, with 18 bases sitting between them. CDR1 is ENHRY, CDR2 SYGVKD, per germline. The CDR3 spans 16 residues. The CDR3 reads CAISELPQDLRTEAFF. The CDR3 DNA reads as TGTGCCATCAGTGAGCTACCCCAGGACCTTCGTACTGAAGCTTTCTTT.

This clonotype was counted many times. The V and J genes are TRBV20-1 and TRBJ2-3, with D perhaps matching TRBD2 (5 bases). The CDR3 runs 14 residues. Germline CDR1 is DFQATT and CDR2 is SNEGSKA (reference sequence). With 3 bases removed from V and 1 base from J, the gap between germline ends came to 11 bases. CDR3 amino acids: CSASWGSGTDTQYF. CDR3 coding DNA: TGCAGTGCTAGTTGGGGTAGCGGCACAGATACGCAGTATTTT.

This clonotype was detected once. This sequence may be a read error, since a much larger clone differs from it by one base. The chain is built from TRBV7-2 and TRBJ2-7; D call uncertain. This CDR3 is 13 amino acids long. CDR1 and CDR2 from the germline V gene are SGHTA and FQGNSA. Trimming took off 6 bases at V and 3 bases at J, with 12 bases between the two ends. CDR3 amino acids: CASSRTKSYEQYF. DNA for the CDR3: TGTGCCAGCAGTCGCACTAAGAGCTACGAGCAGTACTTC.

This clonotype was counted at least ten times. CDR3 sequence reads: CSVGRYTEAFF. In DNA form, the CDR3 reads TGCAGCGTTGGACGGTACACTGAAGCTTTCTTT. V usage is TRBV29-1 and J usage is TRBJ1-1; D gene uncertain. The CDR3 runs to 11 residues. V lost 4 bases to trimming and J lost 3 bases, with 6 bases between them. Per germline, CDR1 SQVTM and CDR2 ANQGSEA.

This clonotype has a count of ten or more. The chain has TRBV29-1 and TRBJ2-7; the D gene is possibly TRBD1 (6 bases). The CDR3 is made up of 14 amino acids. V shed 6 bases and J shed 3 bases, with 18 bases lying between them. Germline loops: CDR1 SQVTM, CDR2 ANQGSEA. CDR3 in DNA: TGCAGCGTCCTCCCTCAGGGGAAAGTCTACGAGCAGTACTTC. Its translation is CSVLPQGKVYEQYF.

This clonotype was counted between two and nine times. The chain carries TRBV4-1 and TRBJ2-1; a weak D match, TRBD2 (5 bases). CDR1 and CDR2 (germline): MGHRA, YSYEKL. This CDR3 is built from 14 residues. The V end was cut by 4 bases, the J end by 3 bases, with 10 bases between. In DNA, the CDR3 is TGCGCCAGCAGCCGAAGCCGGGACTACAATGAGCAGTTCTTC. Translation: CASSRSRDYNEQFF.

This clonotype appeared many times. The V gene is TRBV11-2, the J gene TRBJ2-5, with D unresolved. Germline V lookup: CDR1 SGHAT, CDR2 FQNNGV. Trimming shortened V by 3 bases and J by 4 bases, and 6 bases separated the two germline ends. The CDR3 has 12 residues. The CDR3 is CASSFGGETQYF. The CDR3 DNA reads TGTGCCAGCAGCTTCGGCGGAGAGACCCAGTACTTC.

The sample holds a few counts of this clonotype. A much larger clone lies one base from this, so it may be a read error. The chain links TRBV11-3 to TRBJ2-3; D not certain. V lost 3 bases and J lost 6, with 10 bases in between. CDR1 is SGHNT and CDR2 is YENEEA in the germline V gene. The CDR3 totals 13 residues. CDR3 amino acids: CASSFGVEDTQYF. The CDR3 DNA sequence: TGTGCCAGCAGCTTTGGGGTAGAGGATACGCAGTATTTT.

This clonotype was found many times. This sequence joins TRBV27 and TRBJ1-1; 9 bases fit TRBD1. Germline V gene sequence: CDR1 MNHEY, CDR2 SMNVEV (reference sequence). The CDR3 is made up of 16 amino acids. The junction had 10 bases not matched to a gene; V was cut back by 4 bases and J by 4 bases. The CDR3 region is CASSSLDRGYGTEAFF. DNA of the CDR3: TGTGCCAGCAGTTCACTGGACAGGGGATATGGCACTGAAGCTTTCTTT.

Comments on this clonotype: A much larger clone lies a single base off, so this may be a read error. The V call is TRBV7-2, the J call TRBJ2-1; weak D call: TRBD1 (6 bases). This CDR3 region has 15 residues. In germline, CDR1 is SGHTA, CDR2 FQGNSA. The CDR3 DNA sequence: TGTGCCAGCAGCTCCCTTGAGGTTTGGGACAATGATCAGTTCTTC. Its translation: CASSSLEVWDNDQFF.

The chain is built from TRBV27 and TRBJ2-7, with a tentative D call TRBD2 (5 bases). Per germline, CDR1 MNHEY and CDR2 SMNVEV (reference sequence). Trimming left V 4 bases short and J 7 bases short, with 14 bases between. This CDR3 contains 13 residues. CDR3 sequence (DNA): TGTGCCAGCAGTTCTTTGGGGAGCAATGAGCAGTACTTC. It translates to CASSSLGSNEQYF.

This clonotype appeared many times. The J gene is TRBJ1-1, the V gene TRBV5-1; no clear D gene. The V gene's germline CDR1 is SGHRS and CDR2 YFSETQ. CDR3 length: 15 amino acids. V shed 1 base and J shed 6 bases, with 16 bases lying between them. The CDR3 DNA reads TGCGCCAGCAGCTTGCAAGGGCAGTCTGGGTCTGAAGCTTTCTTT. Translation: CASSLQGQSGSEAFF.